This T cell receptor (beta chain) was identified in a study of blood T cell repertoires in COVID-19 (TCRdb year 2020). For context, the study as a whole: Collaborator samples came from the United States, Italy and Spain and covered acute and convalescent phases of COVID-19. The prospective study material was composed of cDNA or gDNA derived from T cells, B-cell-depleted T cells, or PBMCs. The dataset comprised deeply sampled blood TCRbeta repertoires from subjects exposed to, actively infected with, or recovered from COVID-19. The repertoires were made available in a free public database intended to serve as a resource for research on the immune response to SARS-CoV-2. Samples were obtained from the ongoing ImmuneRACE study (first 160 participants) and from about 1,300 subjects provided by 6 global collaborators. Nearly every sample came with metadata listing a de-identified subject ID, COVID-19 status, age in years and sex. HLA class I and class II types, where available, came from metadata supplied by the sample provider rather than from assay-based typing.

CDR1 and CDR2, per the germline V gene, are MNHEY and SVGAGI. The CDR3 runs 14 amino acids, cysteine and phenylalanine included. Solely the CDR3 DNA is kept, with 42 bases framed from the first base. V is reduced by 10 bases and J by 1 base, leaving a spacing of 14 bases between them. Beyond this particular receptor, the publication reports: The quantity of clinical and demographic metadata differed by source and by participant and was supplied without curation.

TCRbeta CDR3 regions were amplified from genomic DNA by means of the immunoSEQ Assay, a bias-controlled multiplex PCR. As for the original processing: Nucleated cell counts per sample were estimated from amplification of reference gene primers within the assay. To quantify the absolute abundance of each unique TCRbeta CDR3 rearrangement, sequence reads were collapsed and filtered. For each sample, productive Simpson clonality was calculated as the square root of Simpson's diversity index over productive rearrangements. What TCRdb holds here is the immuneACCESS table cut down to in-frame rearrangements. Part of the clones is not present; checked against another copy, under half of the missing clones reflect an unresolved V gene, and the others are unexplained. V and J calls and clone size are as listed in that table; D and trimming were resolved from the DNA. The sample records about 180,000 clones, roughly 89% of which are singletons. Jointly, the top ten make up about 12% of the sample.

At one collaborating source in Seattle, patients were enrolled during active infection and were followed longitudinally through the course of disease. Collaborating institutions collected whole blood in K2EDTA tubes following their own protocols. For TCRbeta analysis, collaborators shipped samples as frozen whole blood, isolated PBMCs, or DNA extracted from either of those sample types. About this clone itself: Its antigen target is currently unknown. The record has no base qualities; no much larger clone is one base away.

The chain joins TRBV6-5 to TRBJ2-1; 5 matching bases give a weak D call of TRBD2. The clonotype comes from a woman between 65 and 79 years old with COVID-19, enrolled during active disease. The sample consisted of peripheral blood. The CDR3 region: CATKGGLSYNEQFF. The nucleotide sequence is given as TGTGCCACCAAGGGCGGGTTATCCTACAATGAGCAGTTCTTC.